What follows is one T cell receptor beta chain and its context. This clonotype has ten or more counts. The antigen it recognizes is unknown. No base quality information exists; no much larger clone differs at one position. Amplification of TCR beta CDR3 regions was carried out from RNA transcripts. The TCR CDR3 was subjected to a first round of RT-PCR using the HTBI primer set and the Qiagen OneStep RT-PCR kit. Libraries were constructed in a second round of multiplex PCR, after which size selection and purification were performed. Sequencing of the libraries was done on an Illumina HiSeq2000 using paired-end 100 bp reads. On the study's bioinformatics: SOAPnuke was used to process the raw data, with reads discarded if the reads contained adapters or uncalled bases, had a mean Phred below 15, or lacked an exact constant-primer or identifier match. COPE v1.2.5 was used to merge the high-quality paired reads, and each unique nucleotide sequence was defined as a clonotype. Clonotypes were aligned to IMGT TRBV, TRBD and TRBJ reference segments using MiTCR v1.1. Only V-J combinations with frequency above 0.0001, covering about 99% of repertoires, were analysed. A TCS score was defined as the ratio of F50 (clonal expansion) to E x V (chaos), with BLOSUM62-based TCRdist applied between CDR3 peptides within each V-J. Welch's t-statistics and random forest reduced some 510 V-J features to 10 to 15, which were used in a naive Bayes classifier (R e1071). Starting from the raw public reads, TCRdb applied fastp trimming at Q25, assembled clones with MiXCR and retained in-frame beta chains. All rows with the same CDR3 protein become a single entry with the most common DNA and genes. None of the V and J calls come from the authors' own analysis; TCRdb made them. Across this sample there are fewer than 550,000 distinct CDR3 sequences, with roughly 25% seen only once. The ten most abundant clones make up approximately 10% of the sample.

These data come from a study of T cells in Graves' hyperthyroidism and ophthalmopathy (dated by TCRdb to 2018 to 2020). About the full investigation: Peripheral blood was collected at initial diagnosis, before any treatment. To identify distinguishing TCR V-J signatures, a discovery cohort of about 95 patients was used, comprising 43 with Graves' ophthalmopathy and around 57 with stable Graves' hyperthyroidism. Once sampling was done, hyperthyroidism patients were given methimazole at a starting dose of 30 mg daily, whereas ophthalmopathy patients were given high-dose intravenous methylprednisolone. In addition, the study compared T-cell repertoires in thyroid tissue and in blood from over 5 Graves' hyperthyroidism patients. The 90 to 100 discovery patients were randomly split 7:3 into training and test sets. The paper reports TCR Vbeta CDR3 sequencing of about 140 peripheral blood samples: around 45 ophthalmopathy, 75 to 80 hyperthyroidism and around 17 progressor patients. Prospective prediction of ophthalmopathy was tested in an independent validation cohort consisting of about 19 hyperthyroidism patients and approximately 16 patients who later progressed to ophthalmopathy. The research as a whole found: In cross-validation, a model built on a 13 V-J signature told ophthalmopathy apart from stable hyperthyroidism with 85% to 90% sensitivity and approximately 84% specificity, and in testing the same model reached 80%/75%. Sample size was not statistically predetermined, and investigators were not blinded to group allocation. In validation, the model predicted progression to ophthalmopathy a median of 6.5 months before onset, with approximately 71% sensitivity and almost 75% specificity. Blood samples also contained most of the expanded thyroid clonotypes (frequency above 0.001), which suggests that blood repertoires may reflect thyroid immune responses.

In the ophthalmopathy patients, disease was moderately to severely active, with a Clinical Activity Score of 3 or more, a NOSPECS grade of 4 or more, and a duration of less than 3 months. Any patient with an uncontrolled infection, another autoimmune disease, pregnancy or lactation was excluded. Diagnoses were based on clinical symptoms, serum thyroxine and TRAb, thyroid ultrasound and orbital computed tomography. PBMCs were isolated from 10 ml of fresh peripheral blood by Ficoll-Paque density gradient centrifugation. Total RNA was extracted with Trizol reagent, and quality was checked on an Agilent 2100 Bioanalyzer. The specimen was blood. This receptor was identified in a woman aged 25 to 39 with Graves' ophthalmopathy.

The CDR3 corresponds to CASRTDTGELFF. The sequenced DNA is TGTGCCAGCAGGACGGACACCGGGGAGCTGTTTTTT. The sequence links TRBV6-6 to TRBJ2-2, with no reliable assignment of the D segment. CDR1 and CDR2 were assigned from the germline V gene (reference sequence) as MNHNY and SVGAGI. V is cut by 6 bases and J by 3 bases, and the space between the germline ends is 5 bases. The CDR3, cysteine through phenylalanine, is 12 amino acids long. Here the CDR3 DNA is all that survives: 36 bases in frame from base 1.